The 3 T cell receptor beta chains below were found in one sample sequenced in a study of regulatory T cells in long-lasting Graves disease. Researchers made TCR beta libraries by using iRepertoire HTBI primers and running Arm-PCR on CDR3 regions. MiXCR, run by TCRdb on the multiplex PCR reads, gives a single entry per CDR3 protein. There are 400,000 to 550,000 distinct CDR3 sequences in the sample; less than 20% occur only once, and over 8.5% lies in the top ten. Time point defined: newly diagnosed GD, antithyroid drugs for less than 3 months. Making the TCR library involved RNA that had been extracted from PBMCs. These data are also associated with another study on T cells in Graves' hyperthyroidism and ophthalmopathy.

Sequencing used peripheral blood mononuclear cells (PBMCs), obtained at new diagnosis, from a patient treated with antithyroid drugs. The receptors were gathered from a woman in her thirties with Graves disease.

The chain has TRBV14 and TRBJ1-2; D not resolved. Trimming removed 1 base from V and 7 bases from J, with 13 bases in between. Germline V gene sequence: CDR1 SGHDN, CDR2 FVKESK. The CDR3 has 14 residues. CDR3 loop: CASSQAGWDSGYTF. The CDR3, as DNA: TGTGCCAGCAGCCAAGCTGGGTGGGATTCTGGCTACACCTTC.

To note about this clonotype: A read error may be the cause here, since a much bigger clone is one base away. The rearrangement links TRBV28 to TRBJ1-5; TRBD1 aligns across 8 bases. In germline, CDR1 is MDHEN, CDR2 SYDVKM. The CDR3 totals 14 residues. The CDR3 reads CAGSWTGLNQPQHF. CDR3 nucleotide sequence: TGTGCCGGCAGTTGGACAGGGTTAAATCAGCCCCAGCATTTT.

The sample holds many counts of this clonotype. The chain employs TRBV7-9 and TRBJ1-1, with D tentatively TRBD1 (5 bases). This CDR3 has 18 amino acids. Germline CDR1 reads SEHNR; CDR2 reads FQNEAQ (reference sequence). Deletions cut 4 bases from V and 4 bases from J, with 25 bases between. The CDR3, as DNA: TGTGCCAGCAGCTCTCCCCCCCTAGGGGCCGGTGGTATCACTGAAGCTTTCTTT. Protein product: CASSSPPLGAGGITEAFF.